What follows are 32 T cell receptor beta chains derived from one specimen sequenced in a study of T cells after yellow fever vaccination. TCRdb reprocessed the 5' RACE reads with MiXCR, giving one entry per CDR3 protein. This sample yields 550,000 or so distinct CDR3 sequences, of which about a fifth are seen a single time; approximately 15% belongs to the top ten. The sequences come from PBMCs, collected 15 days after the yellow fever booster vaccination. The receptors stem from a man aged 25 to 40 who received the YFV17D yellow fever vaccine.

This clonotype has more than one count but fewer than ten. The chain is built from TRBV25-1 and TRBJ2-2, with a tentative D call TRBD2 (6 bases). Germline-derived CDR1 and CDR2 are MGHDK and SYGVNS. V was pared by 2 bases and J by 1 base, with 11 bases between. The CDR3 extends over 16 amino acids. CDR3 sequence (DNA): TGTGCCAGCAGTGAACGTCTAGCGAGGAACACCGGGGAGCTGTTTTTT. Translation: CASSERLARNTGELFF.

The chain joins TRBV5-4 to TRBJ2-5, with D hard to call. CDR1 is SGHNT, CDR2 YYREEE, per germline (reference sequence). The V gene lost 3 bases and the J gene lost 1 base, with 10 bases spanning the gap. CDR3 length: 14 residues. CDR3 coding DNA: TGTGCCAGCAGCTCTCAGGCCTTCCAAGAGACCCAGTACTTC. It specifies CASSSQAFQETQYF.

V is TRBV6-2 or TRBV6-3 and J is TRBJ1-5, with a possible D match to TRBD1 (6 bases). The germline V gene has CDR1 MNHEY and CDR2 SVGEGT. Trimming shortened V by 5 bases and J by 14 bases, and 25 bases separated the two germline ends. The CDR3 is made up of 15 amino acids. CDR3 nucleotide sequence: TGTGCCAGCAGTACCCCCCACAGGGAATCCATCAAGGAGCATTTT. Its protein product is CASSTPHRESIKEHF.

The gene calls are TRBV11-3 and TRBJ2-1, with 15 bases lining up with TRBD2. Trimming removed 6 bases from V and 9 bases from J; junction bases left unmatched: 9. CDR1 and CDR2 from the germline V gene are SGHNT and YENEEA. This CDR3 is built from 16 residues. The CDR3 region is CASSWGLAGGKGEQFF. In DNA, the CDR3 is TGTGCCAGCAGTTGGGGACTAGCGGGAGGAAAGGGTGAGCAGTTCTTC.

This clonotype was picked up a small number of times. V gene TRBV20-1 combines with J gene TRBJ2-3, with D perhaps TRBD2 (5 bases). The V gene lost 2 bases and the J gene lost 4 bases, with 13 bases spanning the gap. There are 14 residues in the CDR3. The V gene's germline CDR1 is DFQATT and CDR2 SNEGSKA (reference sequence). CDR3 bases: TGCAGTGCTAGAAGAGGGCCATCAGCAGATACGCAGTATTTT. Its protein is CSARRGPSADTQYF.

The chain couples TRBV11-2 to TRBJ2-3, with TRBD2 as a possible D gene (5 bases). The CDR3 runs to 14 residues. Deletions cut 3 bases from V and 5 bases from J, with 12 bases between. Germline V CDR1 and CDR2: SGHAT, FQNNGV. This CDR3 is CASSFWGDGDTQYF. CDR3 nucleotide sequence: TGTGCCAGCAGCTTTTGGGGAGATGGAGATACGCAGTATTTT.

This clonotype was recorded a few times. A junction end diverges from the germline sequence, so it may reflect a read error. The genes are TRBV12-3 or TRBV12-4 and TRBJ2-2; D uncertain. The CDR3 length is 13 residues. The CDR3 bases are TGTGCCAGCCGTTTTGAGTTGGCCGGGGAGCTGTTTTTT. Amino acid sequence: CASRFELAGELFF.

The genes are TRBV5-1 and TRBJ2-5; 9 nucleotides align to TRBD1. J gave up 3 bases and V 3 bases, and 9 bases lay outside the gene matches. The length of the CDR3 is 16 residues. CDR1 and CDR2 (germline): SGHRS, YFSETQ. The CDR3 here is CASSWTTGTGKETQYF. CDR3 nucleotides: TGCGCCAGCAGCTGGACCACCGGGACAGGGAAAGAGACCCAGTACTTC.

V gene TRBV6-2 or TRBV6-3 combines with J gene TRBJ2-5, with a weak D call TRBD1 (6 bases). CDR3 size: 13 residues. V shed 5 bases and J shed 4 bases, with 11 bases lying between them. CDR1 is MNHEY, CDR2 SVGEGT, per germline. CDR3 nucleotides: TGTGCCAGCAGTATTCACAGGGTAGAGACCCAGTACTTC. This gives the protein CASSIHRVETQYF.

The count of this clonotype is one. The chain combines TRBV29-1 with TRBJ2-3, with TRBD2 as a possible D gene (6 bases). Germline V lookup: CDR1 SQVTM, CDR2 ANQGSEA. The germline V and J ends were trimmed by 2 bases and 4 bases, with 16 bases remaining between them. This CDR3 is built from 15 residues. This chain's CDR3 is CSVETPEGSADTQYF. The CDR3 region has the DNA TGCAGCGTTGAAACACCGGAGGGATCGGCAGATACGCAGTATTTT.

The sample holds many counts of this clonotype. The rearrangement links TRBV5-1 to TRBJ2-1, with 11 bases aligning to TRBD2. Germline V gives CDR1 SGHRS, CDR2 YFSETQ. The CDR3 length is 14 residues. V trimming: 4 bases; J trimming: 10 bases; junction bases outside the gene matches: 7. The CDR3 bases are TGCGCCAGCAGCCCCGGGGCTAGCGGGAGGGAGCAGTTCTTC. It yields the protein CASSPGASGREQFF.

The gene calls are TRBV27 and TRBJ2-2; D is possibly TRBD1 or TRBD2 (6 bases each). Trimming pared 4 bases from V and 4 bases from J, leaving 10 bases between. The CDR3 has 14 residues. CDR1 is MNHEY, CDR2 SMNVEV, per germline (reference sequence). CDR3 in amino acids: CASSWGATTGELFF. As DNA, the CDR3 is TGTGCCAGCAGTTGGGGGGCAACCACCGGGGAGCTGTTTTTT.

The V and J genes are TRBV27 and TRBJ2-5; D is unresolved. The CDR3 spans 11 residues. Trimming removed 3 bases from V and 6 bases from J, with 5 bases in between. Germline-derived CDR1 and CDR2 are MNHEY and SMNVEV (reference sequence). CDR3 region: CASSFQQTQYF. CDR3 bases: TGTGCCAGCAGTTTTCAACAGACCCAGTACTTC.

The rearrangement links TRBV15 to TRBJ2-1; 12 nucleotides agree with TRBD2. Unmatched junction bases numbered 2, after V lost 1 base and J lost 7 bases. The germline V gene encodes CDR1 LNHNV and CDR2 YYDKDF (reference sequence). The CDR3 contains 15 residues. The CDR3 sequence: CATSRVGTSGNEQFF. The CDR3 coding sequence is TGTGCCACCAGCAGAGTTGGGACTAGCGGGAATGAGCAGTTCTTC.

J is TRBJ2-5 and V is TRBV7-7; 14 positions agree with TRBD2. After removal of 5 bases from V and 4 bases from J, the junction contained 6 bases not matched to a gene. CDR1 is SSHAT, CDR2 FNYEAQ, per germline (reference sequence). The CDR3 is 16 residues long. The CDR3 coding sequence is TGTGCCAGCAGCCATTCAGGACTAGCGGGAGGAGAGACCCAGTACTTC. This gives the protein CASSHSGLAGGETQYF. The full variable domain, its missing parts supplied by reference TRBV7-7 and TRBJ2-5, is GAGVSQSPRYKVTKRGQDVTLRCDPISSHATLYWYQQALGQGPEFLTYFNYEAQPDKSGLPSDRFSAERPEGSISTLTIQRTEQRDSAMYRCASSHSGLAGGETQYFGPGTRLLVL.

This chain links TRBV4-2 with TRBJ1-1; 8 bases fit TRBD1. CDR1 and CDR2 from the germline V gene are LGHNA and YNFKEQ. After removal of 3 bases from V and 2 bases from J, the junction contained 5 bases not matched to a gene. This CDR3 is built from 15 residues. The CDR3 loop reads CASSQETGGNTEAFF. The CDR3, as DNA: TGTGCCAGCAGCCAGGAAACAGGGGGAAACACTGAAGCTTTCTTT.

This clonotype came up a few times. The V and J genes are TRBV12-5 and TRBJ2-1; 15 nucleotides agree with TRBD2. CDR1 and CDR2 (germline): LGHNT, FRNRAP. The CDR3 extends over 18 amino acids. The V gene end was trimmed by 3 bases and the J gene end by 5 bases; junction bases not matched to a gene: 8. The chain's CDR3 is CASGFPWTSGRADNEQFF. In DNA, the CDR3 is TGTGCTAGTGGTTTCCCCTGGACTAGCGGGAGGGCGGACAATGAGCAGTTCTTC.

This clonotype has only a few counts. The chain has TRBV5-1 and TRBJ1-6; D unresolved. V shed 0 bases and J shed 10 bases, with 14 bases lying between them. CDR3 length: 15 residues. Germline CDR1 is SGHRS and CDR2 is YFSETQ. The CDR3 here is CASSLESDNLSPLHF. CDR3 nucleotide sequence: TGCGCCAGCAGCTTGGAATCCGACAACTTATCACCCCTCCACTTT.

The V call is TRBV20-1, the J call TRBJ2-7; D is possibly TRBD2 (6 bases). The CDR3 is made up of 15 amino acids. Germline CDR1 reads DFQATT; CDR2 reads SNEGSKA (reference sequence). Trimming left V 1 base short and J 5 bases short, with 18 bases between. This chain's CDR3 is CSARVVSGRSDEQYF. For the CDR3, the DNA is TGCAGTGCTAGAGTCGTTAGTGGGAGGAGCGACGAGCAGTACTTC.

V usage is TRBV27 and J usage is TRBJ2-1, with 9 bases aligning to TRBD2. Germline V lookup: CDR1 MNHEY, CDR2 SMNVEV (reference sequence). The CDR3 extends over 15 amino acids. The V segment lost 4 bases and the J segment 5 bases; nucleotides outside the gene matches: 6. The CDR3: CASSSRVAGDNEQFF. The CDR3 DNA follows: TGTGCCAGCAGTTCCCGGGTAGCGGGAGACAATGAGCAGTTCTTC.

In its sample, this clonotype was seen many times. The V call is TRBV20-1, the J call TRBJ2-7, with D perhaps TRBD1 or TRBD2 (5 bases each). With 3 bases removed from V and 4 bases from J, the gap between germline ends came to 16 bases. CDR3 length: 14 residues. Germline V gives CDR1 DFQATT, CDR2 SNEGSKA (reference sequence). CDR3 DNA sequence: TGCAGTGCTAGCGACGGGGCCCCAGGGTACGAGCAGTACTTC. The encoded protein is CSASDGAPGYEQYF.

The chain links TRBV10-1 to TRBJ2-3, with D maybe TRBD1 (5 bases). The germline CDR1 and CDR2 sequences are WNHNN and SYGVQD (reference sequence). This CDR3 is 14 amino acids long. Trimming shortened V by 3 bases and J by 3 bases, and 10 bases separated the two germline ends. The CDR3 spells CASSDRQGTDTQYF. CDR3 in DNA: TGCGCCAGCAGTGACCGGCAGGGTACAGATACGCAGTATTTT.

This clonotype was seen more than once but under ten times. The genes are TRBV5-1 and TRBJ2-7; perhaps TRBD1 as D (7 bases). In germline, CDR1 is SGHRS, CDR2 YFSETQ. This CDR3 has 13 residues. V lost 4 bases, J lost 5 bases, and 13 bases lay in between. The CDR3 is CASSQGGSHEQYF. Here the CDR3 DNA reads TGCGCCAGCAGCCAGGGGGGCAGCCACGAGCAGTACTTC.

CDR3 region: CASSWISGLDYNEQFF. CDR3 coding DNA: TGTGCCAGCAGCTGGATTAGCGGACTAGACTACAATGAGCAGTTCTTC. The chain carries TRBV7-8 and TRBJ2-1, with 7 bases matching TRBD2. The V segment lost 4 bases and the J segment 3 bases; nucleotides outside the gene matches: 9. The CDR3 covers 16 residues. Germline V gene data show CDR1 as SGHVS and CDR2 as FQNEAQ.

This clonotype appeared a few times. The chain has TRBV5-1 and TRBJ2-1, with TRBD1 as a possible D gene (5 bases). V was trimmed by 5 bases and J by 0 bases, leaving 12 bases between them. The germline CDR1 and CDR2 sequences are SGHRS and YFSETQ. The CDR3 runs 15 residues. In DNA, the CDR3 is TGCGCCAGCAGTCTGGAAGGGGACTCCTACAATGAGCAGTTCTTC. This gives the protein CASSLEGDSYNEQFF.

CDR3: CASSLMSGRGRQETQYF. Here the CDR3 DNA reads TGTGCCAGCAGTTTAATGAGCGGGAGAGGGCGGCAAGAGACCCAGTACTTC. V and J are TRBV12-3 or TRBV12-4 and TRBJ2-5; 8 bases fit TRBD2. V lost 2 bases, J lost 2 bases, and 10 bases stayed unmatched. The CDR3 is 17 amino acids.

The table lists this clonotype with many counts. V gene TRBV20-1 combines with J gene TRBJ2-1, with 9 bases identical to TRBD2. Germline assignment: CDR1 DFQATT and CDR2 SNEGSKA (reference sequence). The CDR3 consists of 14 residues. With V trimmed by 3 bases and J by 6 bases, 6 bases remained unmatched. Written as DNA, the CDR3 is TGCAGTGCTAGTAGCGGGAGCATACTCAATGAGCAGTTCTTC. It translates to CSASSGSILNEQFF.

The chain carries TRBV20-1 and TRBJ2-3; D not certain. From germline, CDR1 is DFQATT and CDR2 SNEGSKA (reference sequence). This CDR3 has 14 amino acids. The V end lost 1 base, the J end lost 6 bases, and 14 bases lay between the germline ends. DNA for the CDR3: TGCAGTGCTAGAGTTTGGGCAGAAGGTGATACGCAGTATTTT. It translates to CSARVWAEGDTQYF.

This chain links TRBV29-1 with TRBJ2-2; D remains unclear. CDR1 is SQVTM, CDR2 ANQGSEA, per germline. V lost 1 base and J 1 base, leaving 7 bases between the germline ends. There are 14 residues in the CDR3. CDR3 sequence reads: CSVEVLMNTGELFF. The CDR3 DNA reads TGCAGCGTTGAAGTTCTGATGAACACCGGGGAGCTGTTTTTT.

The sample holds a few counts of this clonotype. This chain uses TRBV25-1 with TRBJ2-7; 7 nucleotides align to TRBD2. Unmatched junction bases numbered 7, after V lost 2 bases and J lost 12 bases. This CDR3 spans 12 amino acids. CDR1 is MGHDK and CDR2 is SYGVNS in the germline V gene. CDR3 amino acids: CASSEGGLHRYF. The CDR3, as DNA: TGTGCCAGCAGTGAAGGGGGACTACACAGGTACTTC.

V gene TRBV20-1 combines with J gene TRBJ2-1; 10 nucleotides align to TRBD2. This CDR3 is 16 amino acids long. Germline values: CDR1 DFQATT, CDR2 SNEGSKA (reference sequence). V gave up 7 bases and J gave up 4 bases; unmatched junction bases: 13. This CDR3 is CSVAPFPAGGYNEQFF. CDR3 DNA sequence: TGCAGTGTAGCCCCCTTCCCAGCGGGAGGGTACAATGAGCAGTTCTTC.

The V call is TRBV24-1, the J call TRBJ2-1; D is unresolved. The CDR3 extends over 13 amino acids. V was pared by 4 bases and J by 5 bases, with 8 bases between. The germline gives CDR1 KGHDR, CDR2 SFDVKD. CDR3 in DNA: TGTGCCACCAGTGAGTGGGGTGACAATGAGCAGTTCTTC. It yields the protein CATSEWGDNEQFF.